Sequencing of this T cell receptor (beta chain) was carried out in a study of cytomegalovirus exposure and HLA in healthy donors. Study at large: The study's early data release held about 85 million unique TCRs from HLA-typed donors.

In the case of this clone: As yet, its antigen is unknown.

The PCR employed 60 Vbeta primers together with 13 Jbeta primers. Produced via immunoSEQ multiplex PCR; TCRdb's table is partial and in-frame only. The repertoire holds some 200,000 clones, with about 85% as singletons. The CDR3 contains 14 residues. The V gene lost 4 bases and the J gene lost 4 bases, with 14 bases spanning the gap. CDR1 and CDR2 from the germline V gene are LNHNV and YYDKDF (reference sequence). Study observations and caveats: Presence/absence analyses treated sequencing depth as roughly uniform across donors.

Each donor's status was that of a healthy bone marrow donor. The rearrangement uses TRBV15 and TRBJ2-7, with D possibly being TRBD1 (5 bases). The sequence came from a male donor in good health and CMV-seropositive. The sequencing input was PBMCs. DNA of the CDR3: TGTGCCACCAGCACTGCAGGGTTTGGGTACGAGCAGTACTTC. Translating it yields CATSTAGFGYEQYF.